This entry is about one T cell receptor (beta chain). These data are taken from a study of blood T cell repertoires in COVID-19. For the study at large: There were acute and convalescent COVID-19 samples, and they came from the United States, Italy and Spain. Sources were T cells, B-cell-depleted T cells, or PBMCs; the material itself was cDNA or gDNA.

As processed by the authors: Estimates of nucleated cell counts were drawn from the amplification of reference gene primers. Profiled with immunoSEQ multiplex PCR; TCRdb holds only in-frame clones, not every one. V and J calls and clone size are given by that table; D and trimming were obtained from the DNA. Of some 100,000 clones detected, approximately 82% appear once; the ten largest clones hold approximately 6.8%. This sequence was found in a man in his fifties with active or convalescent COVID-19. Sequenced: peripheral blood.

The CDR3 sequence is CAVQIANYGYTF. The CDR3 bases are TGCGCCGTACAGATAGCTAACTATGGCTACACCTTC. This chain uses TRBV10-1 with TRBJ1-2, with D unclear. This CDR3 has 12 amino acids. CDR1 is WNHNN, CDR2 SYGVQD, per germline (reference sequence). Trimming left V 11 bases short and J 0 bases short, with 10 bases between.